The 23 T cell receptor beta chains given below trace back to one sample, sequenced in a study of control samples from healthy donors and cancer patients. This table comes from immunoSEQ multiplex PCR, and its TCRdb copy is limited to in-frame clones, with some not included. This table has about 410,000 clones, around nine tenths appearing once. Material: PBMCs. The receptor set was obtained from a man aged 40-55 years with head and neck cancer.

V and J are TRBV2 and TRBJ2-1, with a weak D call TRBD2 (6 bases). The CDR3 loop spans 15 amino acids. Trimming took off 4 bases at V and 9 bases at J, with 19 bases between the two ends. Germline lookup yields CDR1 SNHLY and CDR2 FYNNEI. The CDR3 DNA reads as TGTGCCAGCAGTGCCCGGGACCCTTCGCGGGGTGAGCAGTTCTTC. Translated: CASSARDPSRGEQFF.

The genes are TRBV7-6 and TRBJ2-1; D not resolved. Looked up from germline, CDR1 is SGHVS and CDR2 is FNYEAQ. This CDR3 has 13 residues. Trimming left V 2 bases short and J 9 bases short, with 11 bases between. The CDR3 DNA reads TGTGCCAGCAGCTTAAACCAGGATATTGAGCAGTTCTTC. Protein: CASSLNQDIEQFF.

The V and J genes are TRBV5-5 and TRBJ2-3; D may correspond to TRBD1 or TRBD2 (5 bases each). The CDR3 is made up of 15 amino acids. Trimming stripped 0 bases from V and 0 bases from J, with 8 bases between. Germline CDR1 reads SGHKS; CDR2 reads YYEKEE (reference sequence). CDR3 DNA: TGTGCCAGCAGCTTGGCCGGGGCCAGCACAGATACGCAGTATTTT. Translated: CASSLAGASTDTQYF.

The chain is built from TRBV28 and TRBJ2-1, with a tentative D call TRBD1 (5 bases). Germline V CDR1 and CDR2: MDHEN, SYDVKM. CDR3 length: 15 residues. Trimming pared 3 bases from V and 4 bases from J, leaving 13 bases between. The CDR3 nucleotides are TGTGCCAGCAGTTTTTTACCCAGACAGTACAATGAGCAGTTCTTC. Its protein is CASSFLPRQYNEQFF.

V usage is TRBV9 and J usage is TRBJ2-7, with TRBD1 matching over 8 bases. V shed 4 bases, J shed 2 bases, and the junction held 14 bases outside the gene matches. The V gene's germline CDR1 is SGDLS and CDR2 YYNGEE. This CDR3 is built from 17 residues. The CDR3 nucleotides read TGTGCCAGCAGCTCCTTAGGTGCGGGACAGGAGCCCTACGAGCAGTACTTC. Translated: CASSSLGAGQEPYEQYF. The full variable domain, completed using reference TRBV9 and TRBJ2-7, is DSGVTQTPKHLITATGQRVTLRCSPRSGDLSVYWYQQSLDQGLQFLIQYYNGEERAKGNILERFSAQQFPDLHSELNLSSLELGDSALYFCASSSLGAGQEPYEQYFGPGTRLTVT.

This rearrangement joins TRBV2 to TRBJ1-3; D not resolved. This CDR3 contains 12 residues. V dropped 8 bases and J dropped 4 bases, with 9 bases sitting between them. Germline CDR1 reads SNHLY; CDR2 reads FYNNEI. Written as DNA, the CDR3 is TGTGCCAGCGGCGCTCCGGGAAACACCATATATTTT. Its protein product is CASGAPGNTIYF.

This chain's CDR3 is CASSVGWSGNTEAFF. For the CDR3, the DNA is TGTGCCAGCAGCGTAGGATGGTCGGGGAACACTGAAGCTTTCTTT. V and J are TRBV9 and TRBJ1-1; D gene ambiguous. From germline, CDR1 is SGDLS and CDR2 YYNGEE. This CDR3 contains 15 residues. V was pared by 0 bases and J by 1 base, with 10 bases between.

The CDR3 DNA sequence: TGTGCCAGCAGTCTAGCGTTGGGGACCCAGTACTTC. It yields the protein CASSLALGTQYF. J is TRBJ2-5 and V is TRBV6-6, with D possibly being TRBD2 (6 bases). Per the germline V gene, CDR1 is MNHNY and CDR2 is SVGAGI (reference sequence). The V end lost 5 bases, the J end lost 7 bases, and 11 bases lay between the germline ends. The CDR3 extends over 12 amino acids.

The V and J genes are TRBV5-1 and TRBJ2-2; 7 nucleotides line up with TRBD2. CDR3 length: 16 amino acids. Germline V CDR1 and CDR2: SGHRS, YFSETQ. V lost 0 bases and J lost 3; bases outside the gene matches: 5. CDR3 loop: CASSLGLAGYTGELFF. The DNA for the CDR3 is TGCGCCAGCAGCTTGGGTTTAGCGGGTTACACCGGGGAGCTGTTTTTT.

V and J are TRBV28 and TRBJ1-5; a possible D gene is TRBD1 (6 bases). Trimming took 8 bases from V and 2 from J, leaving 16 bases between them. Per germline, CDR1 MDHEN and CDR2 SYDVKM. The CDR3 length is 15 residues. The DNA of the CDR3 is TGTGCCAGCTCCAGCAGGGGACCTGGCAATCAGCCCCAGCATTTT. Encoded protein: CASSSRGPGNQPQHF. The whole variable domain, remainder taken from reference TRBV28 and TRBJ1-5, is DVKVTQSSRYLVKRTGEKVFLECVQDMDHENMFWYRQDPGLGLRLIYFSYDVKMKEKGDIPEGYSVSREKKERFSLILESASTNQTSMYLCASSSRGPGNQPQHFGDGTRLSIL.

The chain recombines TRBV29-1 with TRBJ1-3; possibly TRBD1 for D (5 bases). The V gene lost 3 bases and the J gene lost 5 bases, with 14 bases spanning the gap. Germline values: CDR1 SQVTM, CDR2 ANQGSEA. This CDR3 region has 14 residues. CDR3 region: CSVEVTGGRNTIYF. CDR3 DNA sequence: TGCAGCGTTGAGGTGACCGGGGGAAGAAACACCATATATTTT.

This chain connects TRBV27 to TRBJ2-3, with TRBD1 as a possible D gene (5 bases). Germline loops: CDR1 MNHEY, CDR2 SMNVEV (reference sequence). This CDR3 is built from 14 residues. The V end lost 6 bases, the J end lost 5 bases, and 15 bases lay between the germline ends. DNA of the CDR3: TGTGCCAGCAGGCGCCCCGACCAGGGAGATACGCAGTATTTT. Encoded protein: CASRRPDQGDTQYF.

The CDR3 is CAWNSGSTDTQYF. The CDR3 DNA follows: TGTGCCTGGAATAGCGGGAGCACAGATACGCAGTATTTT. V usage is TRBV30 and J usage is TRBJ2-3; 7 nucleotides line up with TRBD2. Germline V lookup: CDR1 GTSNPN, CDR2 SVGIG (reference sequence). V lost 4 bases, J lost 0 bases, and 1 base stayed unmatched. This CDR3 contains 13 residues.

The CDR3 reads CASSTSRDTQYF. The CDR3 bases are TGTGCCAGTAGTACCTCTAGAGATACGCAGTATTTT. The chain couples TRBV19 to TRBJ2-3; D unclear. CDR3 length: 12 amino acids. The germline V gene encodes CDR1 LNHDA and CDR2 SQIVND (reference sequence). The V gene lost 4 bases and the J gene lost 5 bases, with 7 bases spanning the gap.

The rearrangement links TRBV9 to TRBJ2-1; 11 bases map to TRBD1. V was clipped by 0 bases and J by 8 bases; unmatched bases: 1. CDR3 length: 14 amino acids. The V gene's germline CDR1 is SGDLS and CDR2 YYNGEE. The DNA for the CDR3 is TGTGCCAGCAGCGTAGCGGGACAGGGGGATGAGCAGTTCTTC. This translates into CASSVAGQGDEQFF. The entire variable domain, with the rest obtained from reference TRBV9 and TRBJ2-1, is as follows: DSGVTQTPKHLITATGQRVTLRCSPRSGDLSVYWYQQSLDQGLQFLIQYYNGEERAKGNILERFSAQQFPDLHSELNLSSLELGDSALYFCASSVAGQGDEQFFGPGTRLTVL.

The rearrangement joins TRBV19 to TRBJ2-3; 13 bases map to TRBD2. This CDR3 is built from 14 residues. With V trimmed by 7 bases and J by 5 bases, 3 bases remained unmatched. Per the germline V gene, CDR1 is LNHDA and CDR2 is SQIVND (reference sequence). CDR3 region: CASMRTSGGDTQYF. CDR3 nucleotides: TGTGCCAGTATGAGGACTAGCGGGGGAGATACGCAGTATTTT. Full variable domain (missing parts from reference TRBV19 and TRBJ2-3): DGGITQSPKYLFRKEGQNVTLSCEQNLNHDAMYWYRQDPGQGLRLIYYSQIVNDFQKGDIAEGYSVSREKKESFPLTVTSAQKNPTAFYLCASMRTSGGDTQYFGPGTRLTVL.

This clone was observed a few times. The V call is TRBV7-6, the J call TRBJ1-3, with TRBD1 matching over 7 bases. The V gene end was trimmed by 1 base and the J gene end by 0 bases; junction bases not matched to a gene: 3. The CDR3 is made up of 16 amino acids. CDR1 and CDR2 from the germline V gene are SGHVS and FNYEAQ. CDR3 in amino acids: CASSLGGQHSGNTIYF. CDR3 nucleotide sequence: TGTGCCAGCAGCTTAGGGGGACAGCACTCTGGAAACACCATATATTTT.

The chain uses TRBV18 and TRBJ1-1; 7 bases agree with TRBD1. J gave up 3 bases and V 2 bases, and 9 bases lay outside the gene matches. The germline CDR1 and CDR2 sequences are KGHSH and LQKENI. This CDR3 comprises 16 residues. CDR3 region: CASSPTRKGADTEAFF. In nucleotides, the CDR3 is TGTGCCAGCTCACCAACCCGTAAGGGGGCTGACACTGAAGCTTTCTTT.

The CDR3 bases are TGTGCCAGCAGCTTCCGCACAGGGGACGACGTCCTGACTTTC. It encodes CASSFRTGDDVLTF. The chain combines TRBV7-9 with TRBJ2-6; 7 positions agree with TRBD1. CDR1 is SEHNR, CDR2 FQNEAQ, per germline (reference sequence). The CDR3 has 14 amino acids. V gave up 3 bases and J gave up 11 bases; unmatched junction bases: 7.

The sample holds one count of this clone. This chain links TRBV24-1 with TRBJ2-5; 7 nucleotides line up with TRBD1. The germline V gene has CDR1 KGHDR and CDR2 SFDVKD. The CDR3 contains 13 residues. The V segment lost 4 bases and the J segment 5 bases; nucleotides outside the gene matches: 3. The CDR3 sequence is CATSEGTDETQYF. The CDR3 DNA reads TGTGCCACCAGTGAAGGGACAGACGAGACCCAGTACTTC.

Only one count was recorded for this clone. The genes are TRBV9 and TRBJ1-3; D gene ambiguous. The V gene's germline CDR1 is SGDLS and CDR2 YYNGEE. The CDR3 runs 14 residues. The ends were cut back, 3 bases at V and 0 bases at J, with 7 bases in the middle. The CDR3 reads CASSATDSGNTIYF. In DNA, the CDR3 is TGTGCCAGCAGCGCAACCGACTCTGGAAACACCATATATTTT.

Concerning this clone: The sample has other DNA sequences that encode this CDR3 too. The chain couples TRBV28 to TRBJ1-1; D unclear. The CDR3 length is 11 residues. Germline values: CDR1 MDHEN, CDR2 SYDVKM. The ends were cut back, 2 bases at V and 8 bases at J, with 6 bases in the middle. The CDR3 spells CASSLASEAFF. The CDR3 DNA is TGTGCCAGCAGTTTAGCCTCAGAAGCTTTCTTT.

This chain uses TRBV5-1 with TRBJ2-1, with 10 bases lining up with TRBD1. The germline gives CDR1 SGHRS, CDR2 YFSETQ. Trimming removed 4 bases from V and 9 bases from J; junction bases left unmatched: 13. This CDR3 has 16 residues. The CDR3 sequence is CASSNWTGGLMSEQFF. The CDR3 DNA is TGCGCCAGCAGCAATTGGACAGGGGGGCTAATGAGTGAGCAGTTCTTC.